The following is a T cell receptor beta chain sequence with its context. The antigen is not known. The data derive from a study of cytomegalovirus exposure and HLA in healthy donors. Across the whole study: Among the 398 genotyped donors, less than 85% were placed in the Caucasian-associated ancestry cluster. Study conclusions and caveats: Prior analysis indicated that the majority of TCR beta V segments exhibited productivity approximately 87% or approximately 30% of the time. Cytomegalovirus association was assigned to approximately 180 TCR beta chains. In a later analysis, a missense DCLRE1C variant was linked to TCR beta V- and J-gene trimming.

PCR used 60 Vbeta primers and 13 Jbeta primers. Profiled with immunoSEQ multiplex PCR; TCRdb holds only in-frame clones, not every one. The sample lists more than 95,000 clones, about 16% seen once, with 0.8% to 0.95% in the top ten. Per germline, CDR1 SGDLS and CDR2 YYNGEE. The V and J ends lost 0 bases and 5 bases respectively, with 14 bases between them. This CDR3 has 15 residues. This clonotype was sampled from a female donor in good health and CMV-seronegative. The material sequenced was PBMCs. The genes are TRBV9 and TRBJ2-5; tentatively, D is TRBD1 (6 bases). CDR3 residues: CASSVERQGKETQYF. The CDR3 nucleotides read TGTGCCAGCAGCGTAGAGCGGCAGGGGAAGGAGACCCAGTACTTC.